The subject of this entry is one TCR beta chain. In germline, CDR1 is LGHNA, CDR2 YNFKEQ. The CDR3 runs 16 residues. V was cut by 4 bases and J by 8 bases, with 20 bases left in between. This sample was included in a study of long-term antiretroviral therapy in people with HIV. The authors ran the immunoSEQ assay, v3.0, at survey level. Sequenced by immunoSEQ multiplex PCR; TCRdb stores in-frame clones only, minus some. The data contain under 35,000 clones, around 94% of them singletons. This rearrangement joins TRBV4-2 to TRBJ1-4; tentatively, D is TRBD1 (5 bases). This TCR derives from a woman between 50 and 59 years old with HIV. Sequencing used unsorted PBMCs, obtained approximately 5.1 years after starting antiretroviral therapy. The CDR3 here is CASSPRNGAWGEKLFF. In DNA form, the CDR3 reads TGTGCCAGCAGCCCTCGCAATGGGGCCTGGGGGGAAAAACTGTTTTTT.